The clone carrying this T cell receptor beta chain was detected a few times. Its antigen remains unknown. This specimen belongs to a study of T cell repertoires in cytomegalovirus infection. TCRdb re-called the reads with MiXCR, one entry per CDR3 protein. Of about 700,000 distinct CDR3 sequences in the sample, around 32% were seen once. The CDR3 length is 15 residues. Germline CDR1 ENHRY, CDR2 SYGVKD. V lost 6 bases to trimming and J lost 0 bases; unmatched junction nucleotides: 8. General study results and limits: There were HLA-C-restricted CMV-specific TCR beta clonotypes dominating the ex vivo response.

The sequence came from a human donor in good health (CMV status not recorded). Some clones in this sample may be carry-over from other donors' samples. The sequenced sample was cultured PBMCs, obtained from culture after CMV antigen stimulation. The V call is TRBV10-3, the J call TRBJ2-7; 7 bases agree with TRBD2. For the CDR3, the DNA is TGTGCCATCAGGGGAGAAGCGGGACTCTCCTACGAGCAGTACTTC. This codes for CAIRGEAGLSYEQYF.